This T cell receptor (beta chain) originates from a study of blood T cell repertoires in COVID-19. Study-wide background: The origin of the acute and convalescent COVID-19 samples was the United States, Italy and Spain. PBMCs, B-cell-depleted T cells, or T cells were the source of the cDNA or gDNA that made up the material.

In the study's own analysis: Scientists estimated how many nucleated cells there were by amplifying reference gene primers. Clones were read by immunoSEQ multiplex PCR, and TCRdb kept only the in-frame ones, dropping some. The V and J calls and clone size come from that table; D and trimming were worked out from the DNA. Of over 200,000 clones in the sample, around 87% were seen once. In its sample, this clone was seen a few times. Germline CDR1 reads SGHTS; CDR2 reads YDEGEE. The ends were cut back, 8 bases at V and 8 bases at J, with 10 bases in the middle. The CDR3 is made up of 10 amino acids. The sequenced sample consisted of peripheral blood. This chain joins TRBV5-8 and TRBJ1-2; no definite D call. This receptor was taken from a woman in her forties or fifties with acute or convalescent COVID-19. CDR3 protein: CARQRWGYTF. The CDR3, as DNA: TGTGCCAGGCAGAGGTGGGGCTACACCTTC.